This TCR beta chain was identified during a study of CD8 T cells in ankylosing spondylitis. This CDR3 spans 16 amino acids. Per germline, CDR1 SGHAT and CDR2 FQNNGV. Trimming cost V 2 bases and J 2 bases; bases outside gene matches: 6. The TCR beta libraries were generated through quantitative 5'-RACE incorporating molecular barcodes. TCRdb redid the calling of the 5' RACE reads with MiXCR, one entry per CDR3 protein. The data hold about 540,000 distinct CDR3 sequences, with approximately 11% observed a single time. In this sample, this clonotype turned up a few times. Its antigen is unidentified. Findings and caveats of the study: Ankylosing spondylitis blood seemed to carry a telltale TCR beta motif made of several highly homologous variants. Within matched ankylosing spondylitis synovial fluid, disease-linked clones were reportedly significantly enriched. Previously reported in reactive arthritis synovial fluid and blood were some of the motif variants.

This TCR derives from a male donor with ankylosing spondylitis. This chain uses TRBV11-2 with TRBJ2-1, with 7 bases matching TRBD2. Input material: blood, either unsorted or a sorted T cell fraction (not recorded which). CDR3 coding DNA: TGTGCCAGCAGCTTAACTCTAGCGGAGCCCTACAATGAGCAGTTCTTC. This encodes CASSLTLAEPYNEQFF.